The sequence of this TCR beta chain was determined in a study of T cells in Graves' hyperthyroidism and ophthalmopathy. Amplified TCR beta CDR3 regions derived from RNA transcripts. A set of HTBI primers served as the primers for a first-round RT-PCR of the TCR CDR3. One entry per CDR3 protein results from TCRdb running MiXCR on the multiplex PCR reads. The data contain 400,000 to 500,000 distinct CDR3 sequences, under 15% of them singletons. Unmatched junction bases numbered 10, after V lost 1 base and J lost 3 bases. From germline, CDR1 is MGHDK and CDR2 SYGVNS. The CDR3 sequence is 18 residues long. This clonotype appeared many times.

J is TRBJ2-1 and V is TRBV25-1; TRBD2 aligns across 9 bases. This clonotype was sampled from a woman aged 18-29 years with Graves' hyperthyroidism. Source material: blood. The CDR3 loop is CASSESPGRSGSYNEQFF. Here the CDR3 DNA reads TGTGCCAGCAGTGAATCCCCTGGGCGTAGCGGGAGCTACAATGAGCAGTTCTTC. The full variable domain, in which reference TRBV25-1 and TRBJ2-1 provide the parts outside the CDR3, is EADIYQTPRYLVIGTGKKITLECSQTMGHDKMYWYQQDPGMELHLIHYSYGVNSTEKGDLSSESTVSRIRTEHFPLTLESARPSHTSQYLCASSESPGRSGSYNEQFFGPGTRLTVL.